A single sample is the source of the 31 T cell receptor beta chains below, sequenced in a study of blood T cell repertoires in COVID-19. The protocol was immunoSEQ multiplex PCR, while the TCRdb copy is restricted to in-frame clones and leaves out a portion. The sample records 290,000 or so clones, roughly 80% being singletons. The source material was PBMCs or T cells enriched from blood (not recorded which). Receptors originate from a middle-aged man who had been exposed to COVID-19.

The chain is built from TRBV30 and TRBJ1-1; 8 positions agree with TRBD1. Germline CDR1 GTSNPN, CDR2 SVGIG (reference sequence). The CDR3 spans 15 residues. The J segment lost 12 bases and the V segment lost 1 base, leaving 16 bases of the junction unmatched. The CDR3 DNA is TGTGCCTGGAGTGGAAACCGGGACAGGACACGTAACTCTTTCTTT. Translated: CAWSGNRDRTRNSFF. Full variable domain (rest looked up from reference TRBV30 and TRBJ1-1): SQTIHQWPATLVQPVGSPLSLECTVEGTSNPNLYWYRQAAGRGLQLLFYSVGIGQISSEVPQNLSASRPQDRQFILSSKKLLLSDSGFYLCAWSGNRDRTRNSFFGQGTRLTVV.

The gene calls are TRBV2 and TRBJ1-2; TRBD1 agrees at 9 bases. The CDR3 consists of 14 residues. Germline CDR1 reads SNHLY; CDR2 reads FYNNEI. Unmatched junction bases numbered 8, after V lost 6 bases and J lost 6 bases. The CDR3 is CASRDRQGENGYTF. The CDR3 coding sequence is TGTGCCAGCAGGGATAGACAGGGGGAGAATGGCTACACCTTC. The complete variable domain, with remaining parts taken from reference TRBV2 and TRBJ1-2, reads EPEVTQTPSHQVTQMGQEVILRCVPISNHLYFYWYRQILGQKVEFLVSFYNNEISEKSEIFDDQFSVERPDGSNFTLKIRSTKLEDSAMYFCASRDRQGENGYTFGSGTRLTVV.

The CDR3 region is CASSSEAIGYGYTF. The CDR3 DNA follows: TGTGCCAGCAGTTCCGAAGCGATTGGATATGGCTACACCTTC. The chain recombines TRBV27 with TRBJ1-2; D uncertain. V dropped 4 bases and J dropped 5 bases, with 14 bases sitting between them. This CDR3 comprises 14 residues. The germline V gene encodes CDR1 MNHEY and CDR2 SMNVEV (reference sequence).

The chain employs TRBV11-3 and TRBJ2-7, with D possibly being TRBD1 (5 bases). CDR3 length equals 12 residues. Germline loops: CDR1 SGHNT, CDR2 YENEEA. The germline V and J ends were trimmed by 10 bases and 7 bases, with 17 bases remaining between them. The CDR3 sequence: CATRTREGEQYF. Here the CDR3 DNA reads TGTGCCACTCGGACACGAGAAGGGGAGCAGTACTTC.

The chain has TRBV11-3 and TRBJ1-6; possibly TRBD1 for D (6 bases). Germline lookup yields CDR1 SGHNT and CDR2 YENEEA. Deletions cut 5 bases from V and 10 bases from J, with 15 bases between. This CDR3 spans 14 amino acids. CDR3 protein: CASSLRQDPSPLHF. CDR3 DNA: TGTGCCAGCAGCCTGCGACAGGACCCCTCACCCCTCCACTTT.

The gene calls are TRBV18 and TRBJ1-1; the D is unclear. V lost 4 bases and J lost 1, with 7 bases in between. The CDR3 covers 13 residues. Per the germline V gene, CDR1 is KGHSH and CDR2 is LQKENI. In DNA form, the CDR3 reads TGTGCCAGCTCACAGACACAGAACACTGAAGCTTTCTTT. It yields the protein CASSQTQNTEAFF.

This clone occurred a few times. In DNA, the CDR3 is TGTGCCAGCAGTGAAATGGGGACAGGGGTTAACTATGGCTACACCTTC. Translating it yields CASSEMGTGVNYGYTF. The rearrangement joins TRBV25-1 to TRBJ1-2, with 10 bases lining up with TRBD1. Germline trimming cut 2 bases from V and 1 base from J; bases unmatched to any gene: 4. The CDR3 covers 16 residues. Per the germline V gene, CDR1 is MGHDK and CDR2 is SYGVNS.

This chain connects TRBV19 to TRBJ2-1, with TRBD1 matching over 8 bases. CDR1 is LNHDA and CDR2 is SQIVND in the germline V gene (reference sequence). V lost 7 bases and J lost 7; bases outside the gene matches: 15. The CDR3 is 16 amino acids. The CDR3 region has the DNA TGTGCCAGTAACGTAGGGGGCAGGGGGCGCGGGAATGAGCAGTTCTTC. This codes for CASNVGGRGRGNEQFF.

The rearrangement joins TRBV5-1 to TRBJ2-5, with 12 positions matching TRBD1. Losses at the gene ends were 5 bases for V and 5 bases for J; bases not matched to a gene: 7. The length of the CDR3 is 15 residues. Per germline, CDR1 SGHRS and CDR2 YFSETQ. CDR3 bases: TGCGCCAGCAGGGCCGGGACAGGGGGCCTGGAGACCCAGTACTTC. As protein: CASRAGTGGLETQYF.

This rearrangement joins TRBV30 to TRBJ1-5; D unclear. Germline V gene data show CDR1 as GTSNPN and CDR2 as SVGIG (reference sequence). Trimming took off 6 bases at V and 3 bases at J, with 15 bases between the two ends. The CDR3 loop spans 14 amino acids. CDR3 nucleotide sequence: TGTGCCTGTTCCTTCGAGGGATTCAATCAGCCCCAGCATTTT. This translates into CACSFEGFNQPQHF.

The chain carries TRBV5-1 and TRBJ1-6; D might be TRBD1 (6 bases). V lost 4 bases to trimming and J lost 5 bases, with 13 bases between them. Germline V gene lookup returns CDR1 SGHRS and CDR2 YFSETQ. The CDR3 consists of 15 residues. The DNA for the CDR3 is TGCGCCAGCAGCCCAGGGGAATCGAATAATTCACCCCTCCACTTT. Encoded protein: CASSPGESNNSPLHF.

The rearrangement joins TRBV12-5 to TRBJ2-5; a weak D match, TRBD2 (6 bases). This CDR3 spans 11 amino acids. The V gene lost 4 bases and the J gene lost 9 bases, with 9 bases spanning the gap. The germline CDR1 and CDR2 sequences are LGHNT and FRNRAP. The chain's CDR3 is CASGSGVAQYF. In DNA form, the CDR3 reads TGTGCTAGTGGTTCGGGAGTGGCCCAGTACTTC.

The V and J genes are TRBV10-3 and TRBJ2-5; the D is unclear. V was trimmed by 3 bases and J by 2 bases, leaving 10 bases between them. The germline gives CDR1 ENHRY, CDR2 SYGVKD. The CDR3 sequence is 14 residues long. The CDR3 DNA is TGTGCCATCAGTGAAATGGCAGGACAAGAGACCCAGTACTTC. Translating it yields CAISEMAGQETQYF.

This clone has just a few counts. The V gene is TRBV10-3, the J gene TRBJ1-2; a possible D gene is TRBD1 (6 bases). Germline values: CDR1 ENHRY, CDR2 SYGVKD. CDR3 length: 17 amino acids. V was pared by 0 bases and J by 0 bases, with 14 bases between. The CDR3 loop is CAISESVRGESNYGYTF. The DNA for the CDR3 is TGTGCCATCAGTGAGTCGGTCAGGGGAGAATCTAACTATGGCTACACCTTC.

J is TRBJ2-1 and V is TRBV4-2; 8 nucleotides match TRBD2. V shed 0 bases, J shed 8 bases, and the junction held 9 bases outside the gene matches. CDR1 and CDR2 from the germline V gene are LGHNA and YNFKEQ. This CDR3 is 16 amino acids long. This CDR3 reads CASSQEAGTSIHEQFF. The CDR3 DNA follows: TGTGCCAGCAGCCAAGAGGCCGGGACTAGTATCCATGAGCAGTTCTTC.

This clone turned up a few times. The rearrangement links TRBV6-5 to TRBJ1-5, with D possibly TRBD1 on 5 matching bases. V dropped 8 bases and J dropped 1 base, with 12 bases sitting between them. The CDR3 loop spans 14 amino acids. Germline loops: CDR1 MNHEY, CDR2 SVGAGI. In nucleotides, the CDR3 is TGTGCCAGCCGGGGGTGGGGGAGCAATCAGCCCCAGCATTTT. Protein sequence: CASRGWGSNQPQHF.

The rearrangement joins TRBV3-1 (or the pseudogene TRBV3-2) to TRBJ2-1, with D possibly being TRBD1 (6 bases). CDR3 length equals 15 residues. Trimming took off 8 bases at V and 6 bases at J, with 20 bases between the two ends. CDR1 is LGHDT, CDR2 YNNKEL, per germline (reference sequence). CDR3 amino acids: CASAKGEKLINEQFF. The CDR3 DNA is TGTGCCAGCGCCAAGGGGGAGAAGTTGATCAATGAGCAGTTCTTC.

CDR3 amino acids: CASSVPAGYNTQYF. The CDR3 DNA sequence: TGTGCCAGCAGCGTCCCGGCAGGCTACAATACGCAGTATTTT. The chain couples TRBV5-4 to TRBJ2-3; no clear D. Germline V gene data show CDR1 as SGHNT and CDR2 as YYREEE (reference sequence). V dropped 4 bases and J dropped 7 bases, with 16 bases sitting between them. There are 14 residues in the CDR3.

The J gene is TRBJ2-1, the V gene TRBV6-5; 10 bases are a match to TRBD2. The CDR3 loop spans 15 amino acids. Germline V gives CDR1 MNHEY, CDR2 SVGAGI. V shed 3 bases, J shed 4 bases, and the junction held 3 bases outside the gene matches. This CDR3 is CASSYETSGYNEQFF. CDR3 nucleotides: TGTGCCAGCAGTTATGAGACTAGCGGGTACAATGAGCAGTTCTTC.

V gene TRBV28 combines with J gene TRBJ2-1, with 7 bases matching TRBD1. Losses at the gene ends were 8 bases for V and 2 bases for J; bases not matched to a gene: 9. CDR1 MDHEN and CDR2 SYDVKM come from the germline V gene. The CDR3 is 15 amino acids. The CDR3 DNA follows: TGTGCCAGCCATATCACCGGGACAGCCTACAATGAGCAGTTCTTC. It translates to CASHITGTAYNEQFF.

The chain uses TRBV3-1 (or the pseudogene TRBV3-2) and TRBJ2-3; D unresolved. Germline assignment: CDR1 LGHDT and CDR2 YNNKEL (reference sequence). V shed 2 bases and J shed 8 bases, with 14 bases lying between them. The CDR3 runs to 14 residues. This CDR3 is CASSQYFGRSTQYF. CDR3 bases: TGTGCCAGCAGCCAATACTTTGGGCGAAGTACGCAGTATTTT.

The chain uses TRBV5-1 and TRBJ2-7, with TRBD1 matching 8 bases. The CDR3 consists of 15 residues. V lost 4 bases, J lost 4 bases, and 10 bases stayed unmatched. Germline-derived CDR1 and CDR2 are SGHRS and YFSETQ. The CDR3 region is CASSLGTGRAYEQYF. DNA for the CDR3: TGCGCCAGCAGCCTAGGGACAGGCCGGGCGTACGAGCAGTACTTC.

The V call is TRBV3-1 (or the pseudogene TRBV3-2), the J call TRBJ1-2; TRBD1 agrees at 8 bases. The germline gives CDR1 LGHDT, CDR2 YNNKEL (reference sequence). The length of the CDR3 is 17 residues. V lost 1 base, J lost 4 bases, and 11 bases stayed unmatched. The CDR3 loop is CASSQAAAGGEIYGYTF. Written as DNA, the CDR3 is TGTGCCAGCAGCCAAGCCGCGGCAGGGGGCGAAATCTATGGCTACACCTTC.

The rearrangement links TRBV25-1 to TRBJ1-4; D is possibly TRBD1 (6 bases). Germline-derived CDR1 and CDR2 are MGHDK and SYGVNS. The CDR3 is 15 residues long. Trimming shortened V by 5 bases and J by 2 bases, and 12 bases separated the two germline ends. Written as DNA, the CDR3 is TGTGCCAGCAGTCAGGGGTTGAGCACTAATGAAAAACTGTTTTTT. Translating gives CASSQGLSTNEKLFF.

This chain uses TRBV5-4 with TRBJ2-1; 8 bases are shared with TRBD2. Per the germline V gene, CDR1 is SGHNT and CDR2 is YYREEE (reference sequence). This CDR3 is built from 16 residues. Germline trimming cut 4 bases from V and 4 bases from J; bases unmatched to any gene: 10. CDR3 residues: CASSPSGTSWYNEQFF. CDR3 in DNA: TGTGCCAGCAGCCCCTCCGGGACTAGTTGGTACAATGAGCAGTTCTTC.

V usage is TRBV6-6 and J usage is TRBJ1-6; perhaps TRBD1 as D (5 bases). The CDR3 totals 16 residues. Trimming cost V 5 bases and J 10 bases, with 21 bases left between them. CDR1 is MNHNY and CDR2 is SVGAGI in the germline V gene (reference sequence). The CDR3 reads CASSPREGFRKSPLHF. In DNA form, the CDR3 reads TGTGCCAGCAGTCCCCGGGAGGGGTTTAGGAAATCACCCCTCCACTTT.

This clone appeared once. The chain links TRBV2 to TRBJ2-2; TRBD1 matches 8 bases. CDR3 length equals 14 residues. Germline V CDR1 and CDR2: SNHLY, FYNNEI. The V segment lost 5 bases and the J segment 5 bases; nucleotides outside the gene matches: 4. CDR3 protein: CASSPGTGTGELFF. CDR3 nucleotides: TGTGCCAGCAGTCCCGGGACAGGTACCGGGGAGCTGTTTTTT.

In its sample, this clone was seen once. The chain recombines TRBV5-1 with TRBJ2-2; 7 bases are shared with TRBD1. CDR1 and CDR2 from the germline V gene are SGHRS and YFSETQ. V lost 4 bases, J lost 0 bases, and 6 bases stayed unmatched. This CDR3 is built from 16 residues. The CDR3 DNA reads TGCGCCAGCAGCCGTTGGACAGGACCGAACACCGGGGAGCTGTTTTTT. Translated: CASSRWTGPNTGELFF.

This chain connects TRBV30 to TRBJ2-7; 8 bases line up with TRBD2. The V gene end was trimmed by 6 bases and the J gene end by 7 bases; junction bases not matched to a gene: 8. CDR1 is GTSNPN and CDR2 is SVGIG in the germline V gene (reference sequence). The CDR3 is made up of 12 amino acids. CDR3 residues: CACFLGTREQYF. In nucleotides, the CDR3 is TGTGCCTGCTTTCTGGGGACTAGGGAGCAGTACTTC.

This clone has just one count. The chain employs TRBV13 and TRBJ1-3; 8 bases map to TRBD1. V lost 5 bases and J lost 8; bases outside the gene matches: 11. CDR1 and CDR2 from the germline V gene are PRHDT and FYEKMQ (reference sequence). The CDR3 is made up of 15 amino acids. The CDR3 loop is CASSPAGQGGYTIYF. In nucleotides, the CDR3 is TGTGCCAGCAGCCCCGCCGGACAGGGAGGTTACACCATATATTTT. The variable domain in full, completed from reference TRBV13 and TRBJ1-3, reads AAGVIQSPRHLIKEKRETATLKCYPIPRHDTVYWYQQGPGQDPQFLISFYEKMQSDKGSIPDRFSAQQFSDYHSELNMSSLELGDSALYFCASSPAGQGGYTIYFGEGSWLTVV.

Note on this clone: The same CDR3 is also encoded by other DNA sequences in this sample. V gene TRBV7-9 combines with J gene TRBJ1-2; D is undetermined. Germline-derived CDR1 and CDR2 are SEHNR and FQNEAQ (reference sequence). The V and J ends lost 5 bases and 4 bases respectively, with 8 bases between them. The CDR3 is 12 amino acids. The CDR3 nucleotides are TGTGCCAGCAGCCCGGGTGGCTATGGCTACACCTTC. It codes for CASSPGGYGYTF.